Below are 2 T cell receptor beta chains sequenced from a single sample in a study of tumor-infiltrating lymphocytes in localized non-small cell lung cancer. Assay used: immunoSEQ multiplex PCR; TCRdb lists only in-frame clones, some missing. The table lists approximately 13,000 clones, approximately 85% of them singletons, with roughly 3.7% in the top ten. The sample consisted of uninvolved lung tissue not adjacent to the tumor. Receptor source: a human donor with non-small cell lung cancer.

The rearrangement uses TRBV5-1 and TRBJ2-3; 9 bases align to TRBD2. The ends lost 4 bases at V and 0 bases at J; junction bases unmatched: 6. The CDR3 contains 16 residues. Germline assignment: CDR1 SGHRS and CDR2 YFSETQ. The CDR3, as DNA: TGCGCCAGCAGCGCCTATAGCGGGAGCAGCACAGATACGCAGTATTTT. As protein: CASSAYSGSSTDTQYF.

This chain joins TRBV7-9 and TRBJ2-7; TRBD1 agrees at 9 bases. Germline assignment: CDR1 SEHNR and CDR2 FQNEAQ (reference sequence). The CDR3 runs to 14 residues. Losses at the gene ends were 6 bases for V and 5 bases for J; bases not matched to a gene: 8. The CDR3 DNA follows: TGTGCCAGCAGGCCCGGGACAGGGCTTAACGAGCAGTACTTC. Its protein product is CASRPGTGLNEQYF.